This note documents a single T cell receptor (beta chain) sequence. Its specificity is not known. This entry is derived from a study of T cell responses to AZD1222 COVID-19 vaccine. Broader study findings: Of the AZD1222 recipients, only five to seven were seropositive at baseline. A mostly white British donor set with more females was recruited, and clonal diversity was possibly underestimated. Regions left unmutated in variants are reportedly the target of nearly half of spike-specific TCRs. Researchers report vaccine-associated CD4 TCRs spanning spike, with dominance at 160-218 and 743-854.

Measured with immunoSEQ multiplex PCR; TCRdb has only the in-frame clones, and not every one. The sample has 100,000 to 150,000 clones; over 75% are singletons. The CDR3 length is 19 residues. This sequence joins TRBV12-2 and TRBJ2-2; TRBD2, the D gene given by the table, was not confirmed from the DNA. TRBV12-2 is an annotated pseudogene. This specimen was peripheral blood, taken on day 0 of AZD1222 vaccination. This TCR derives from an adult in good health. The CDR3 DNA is TGTGCAAGTCGCTTAGCGCAGCTAGCGGGGGGGCCTCGCACCGGGGAGCTGTTTTTT. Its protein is CASRLAQLAGGPRTGELFF.